This T cell receptor (beta chain) was obtained from a study of blood T cells in healthy people across ages. Study-wide results and limits: TCR beta diversity, measured per million T cells, fell in a roughly linear way with age.

Next came a second PCR, run for roughly 6 to 11 cycles, which used a sample-barcoded 5' primer along with a J-beta primer mix. TCRdb fed the 5' RACE reads into MiXCR, producing one record per CDR3 protein. The repertoire holds 800,000 to 950,000 distinct CDR3 sequences, with 25% to 35% as singletons. Concerning this clonotype: Its antigen is undetermined.

Trimming cost V 7 bases and J 7 bases, with 16 bases left between them. Per the germline V gene, CDR1 is SGHTA and CDR2 is FQGNSA. CDR3 length: 13 amino acids. These data are also associated with another study on T cells of mothers and their children. According to that study: Whether related or unrelated, pairs show similar shaping of TCR recombination output by thymic selection.

The chain joins TRBV7-2 to TRBJ1-1, with D hard to call. Sequenced input: blood. This TCR was recovered from a middle-aged woman in good health. This CDR3 is CASTSYLGNEAFF. DNA of the CDR3: TGTGCCAGCACCTCGTACCTCGGGAATGAAGCTTTCTTT.